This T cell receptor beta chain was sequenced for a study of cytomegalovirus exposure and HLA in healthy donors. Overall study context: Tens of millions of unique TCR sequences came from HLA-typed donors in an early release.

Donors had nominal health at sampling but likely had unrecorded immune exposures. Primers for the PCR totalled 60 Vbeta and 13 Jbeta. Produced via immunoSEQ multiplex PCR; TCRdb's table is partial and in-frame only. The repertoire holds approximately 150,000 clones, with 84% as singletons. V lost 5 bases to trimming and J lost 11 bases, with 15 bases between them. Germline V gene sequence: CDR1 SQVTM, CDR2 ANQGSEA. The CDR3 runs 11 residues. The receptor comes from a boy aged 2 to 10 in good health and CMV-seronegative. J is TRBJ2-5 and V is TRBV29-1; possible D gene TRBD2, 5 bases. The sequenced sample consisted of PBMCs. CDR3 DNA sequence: TGCAGCGTTCTGAGGGCCGGAGAGCAGTACTTC. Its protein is CSVLRAGEQYF. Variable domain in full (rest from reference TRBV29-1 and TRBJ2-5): SAVISQKPSRDICQRGTSLTIQCQVDSQVTMMFWYRQQPGQSLTLIATANQGSEATYESGFVIDKFPISRPNLTFSTLTVSNMSPEDSSIYLCSVLRAGEQYFGPGTRLLVL.